This entry describes one T cell receptor (beta chain). This clone was counted once. Its antigen remains undetermined. The record has no base qualities; no much larger clone is one base away. CDR1 and CDR2, per the germline V gene (reference sequence), are LGHDT and YNNKEL. Reading from cysteine to phenylalanine, the CDR3 counts 16 amino acids. Of the read, only the CDR3 DNA is kept; its 48 bases are in frame from base 1. V is shortened by 1 base, J by 0 bases, and the region joining them spans 10 bases. In the prospective study, participants were about 18 to 95 years old, resided in fewer than 25 geographic areas of the United States, and were enrolled through a virtual design. In the prospective study, participants were assigned to cohorts based on the clinical history participants reported in a screening survey and a study questionnaire. Recovered participants in ImmuneRACE Cohort 3 were defined by two consecutive negative NP/OP PCR tests, clearance by a healthcare professional, or resolution of symptoms. Each participant in the prospective study had whole blood, serum and a nasopharyngeal or oropharyngeal swab collected by mobile phlebotomists. Additional blood draws and questionnaires over an approximately two-month period could optionally be provided by prospective study participants. Before DNA extraction, blood samples from the prospective study were shipped at room temperature or frozen.

TCRbeta CDR3 regions were amplified from genomic DNA using the immunoSEQ Assay, a bias-controlled multiplex PCR. As for the original processing: Nucleated cell counts per sample were estimated from amplification of reference gene primers within the assay. To quantify the absolute abundance of each unique TCRbeta CDR3 rearrangement, sequence reads were collapsed and filtered. For each sample, productive Simpson clonality was calculated by taking the square root of Simpson's diversity index across productive rearrangements. TCRdb re-hosts the immuneACCESS table, in-frame sequences only. Its copies lack some clones; in the studies checked, an unresolved V gene accounts for under half of them, and the cause for the rest is not known. V and J calls and clone size are given by that table; D and trimming were obtained from the DNA. This sample has some 260,000 clones in its table, and more than 75% of those were observed once. The ten largest account for approximately 1.7% of the sample.

This specimen comes from a study of blood T cell repertoires in COVID-19 (dated by TCRdb to 2018 to 2021). Regarding the research as a whole: Collaborator samples came from the United States, Italy and Spain and covered acute and convalescent phases of COVID-19. The material from the prospective study consisted of cDNA or gDNA derived from T cells, B-cell-depleted T cells, or PBMCs. Subjects who had been exposed to COVID-19, were actively infected with it, or had recovered from it provided the deeply sampled blood TCRbeta repertoires that made up the dataset. The repertoires were released in a freely available public database intended as a resource for research on the immune response to SARS-CoV-2. The samples were drawn from two sources: the first 160 participants of the ongoing ImmuneRACE study, and 950 to 1,500 subjects contributed by 6 global collaborators. The sample metadata nearly always contained a de-identified subject ID, COVID-19 status, age in years and sex. HLA class I and class II types, where available, came from metadata supplied by the sample provider rather than from assay-based typing. Overall results and qualifications from the work: How much clinical and demographic metadata was included differed by source and by participant, and the metadata was provided uncurated.

Sequencing was performed on PBMCs or T cells enriched from blood (not recorded which). The receptor was derived from a man aged 35 to 55 who had recovered from COVID-19. The chain employs TRBV3-1 (or the pseudogene TRBV3-2) and TRBJ2-1; the best D guess is TRBD2, with 5 bases matching. CDR3 loop: CASSQASLSSYNEQFF. The sequenced DNA is TGTGCCAGCAGCCAAGCTAGCCTCAGCTCCTACAATGAGCAGTTCTTC.